This T cell receptor (beta chain) appears in the sequencing data of a study of T cell responses to AZD1222 COVID-19 vaccine. General study findings and limits: The study sampled repertoires only after the peak T cell response.

Germline lookup yields CDR1 SNHLY and CDR2 FYNNEI. The CDR3 has 16 amino acids. Trimming removed 8 bases from V and 1 base from J, with 15 bases in between. With respect to this clone: The antigen remains undetermined.

Here immunoSEQ multiplex PCR was the method, and the copy in TCRdb shows in-frame clones only, minus some. The data hold 86,000 or so clones, with about 90% observed a single time. This receptor was identified in an adult in good health. Sequenced material: peripheral blood, taken on day 0 of MenACWY control vaccination. V and J are TRBV2 and TRBJ2-6; D is perhaps TRBD1 or TRBD2 (5 bases each). The CDR3 here is CASPGTPTSGANVLTF. The DNA for the CDR3 is TGTGCCAGCCCCGGGACCCCAACTTCTGGGGCCAACGTCCTGACTTTC.